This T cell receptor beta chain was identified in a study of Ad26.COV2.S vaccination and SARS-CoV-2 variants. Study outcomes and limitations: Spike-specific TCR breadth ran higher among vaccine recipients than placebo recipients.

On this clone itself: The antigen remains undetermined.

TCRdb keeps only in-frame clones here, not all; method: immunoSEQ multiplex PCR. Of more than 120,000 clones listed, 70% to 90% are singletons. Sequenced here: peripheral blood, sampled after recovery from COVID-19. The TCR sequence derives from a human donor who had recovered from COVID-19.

The CDR3 sequence: CASSHQRMNTEAFF. The CDR3 nucleotides read TGTGCCAGCAGCCACCAGAGAATGAACACTGAAGCTTTCTTT. The chain joins TRBV14 to TRBJ1-1, with D hard to call. The CDR3 is 14 amino acids. Trimming shortened V by 3 bases and J by 0 bases, and 8 bases separated the two germline ends. Germline CDR1 SGHDN, CDR2 FVKESK. The full variable domain, in which reference TRBV14 and TRBJ1-1 provide the parts outside the CDR3, is EAGVTQFPSHSVIEKGQTVTLRCDPISGHDNLYWYRRVMGKEIKFLLHFVKESKQDESGMPNNRFLAERTGGTYSTLKVQPAELEDSGVYFCASSHQRMNTEAFFGQGTRLTVV.